The 7 T cell receptor beta chains given below trace back to one sample, sequenced in a study of human T cells and chemical hapten exposure. Time point defined: patch test 3, about 24 weeks after DPC sensitization. The treatment was: therapeutic diphenylcyclopropenone sensitization with weekly scalp DPC. One entry per CDR3 protein, called by TCRdb with MiXCR from the RACE reads. The sample has just over 95,000 distinct CDR3 sequences, roughly a quarter seen once. The sequenced sample was whole blood, obtained in connection with sensitization to the hapten diphenylcyclopropenone (DPC). All receptors derive from a man aged 35-49 years with alopecia areata. Some clones in this sample may be carry-over from other donors' samples.

This rearrangement joins TRBV7-3 to TRBJ2-1, with 7 positions matching TRBD1. CDR3 length: 15 amino acids. The V gene end was trimmed by 4 bases and the J gene end by 6 bases; junction bases not matched to a gene: 9. CDR1 is SGHTA, CDR2 FQGTGA, per germline. The CDR3 loop reads CASSSRDSPSNEQFF. As DNA, the CDR3 is TGTGCCAGCAGCTCCCGGGACAGCCCCTCCAATGAGCAGTTCTTC.

This clonotype has more than one count but fewer than ten. This chain joins TRBV6-1 and TRBJ2-3, with D perhaps matching TRBD2 (5 bases). CDR3 length equals 16 residues. V dropped 1 base and J dropped 0 bases, with 11 bases sitting between them. Per germline, CDR1 MNHNS and CDR2 SASEGT. The CDR3 spells CASSEVAGSSTDTQYF. The CDR3 coding sequence is TGTGCCAGCAGTGAAGTTGCGGGTTCTAGCACAGATACGCAGTATTTT.

This clonotype was counted ten times or more. As DNA, the CDR3 is TGTGCCAGCAGCCGCTCCTACGAGCAGTACTTC. It encodes CASSRSYEQYF. The rearrangement uses TRBV13 and TRBJ2-7; D not resolved. Trimming cost V 5 bases and J 0 bases, with 2 bases left between them. Germline V gene data show CDR1 as PRHDT and CDR2 as FYEKMQ (reference sequence). This CDR3 is built from 11 residues.

This clonotype was seen only a few times. J is TRBJ1-2 and V is TRBV12-3 or TRBV12-4; no definite D call. V was pared by 3 bases and J by 5 bases, with 10 bases between. CDR3 length: 13 amino acids. The CDR3 region is CASSFGVRYGYTF. CDR3 nucleotide sequence: TGTGCCAGCAGTTTTGGAGTTCGATATGGCTACACCTTC.

This chain uses TRBV25-1 with TRBJ2-3; 7 bases are shared with TRBD1. Germline CDR1 MGHDK, CDR2 SYGVNS. The V gene end was trimmed by 7 bases and the J gene end by 2 bases; junction bases not matched to a gene: 6. This CDR3 has 14 residues. The CDR3 nucleotides read TGTGCCAGCAAGAGACAGGGTTCCACAGATACGCAGTATTTT. Translating gives CASKRQGSTDTQYF. The full variable domain, rest sourced from reference TRBV25-1 and TRBJ2-3, is EADIYQTPRYLVIGTGKKITLECSQTMGHDKMYWYQQDPGMELHLIHYSYGVNSTEKGDLSSESTVSRIRTEHFPLTLESARPSHTSQYLCASKRQGSTDTQYFGPGTRLTVL.

This clonotype turned up a few times. This sequence joins TRBV2 and TRBJ2-3; 7 positions agree with TRBD2. The CDR3 has 20 residues. CDR1 is SNHLY and CDR2 is FYNNEI in the germline V gene. V trimming: 1 base; J trimming: 2 bases; junction bases outside the gene matches: 18. The CDR3 sequence is CASSEDPFSRAGLHTDTQYF. The CDR3 DNA is TGTGCCAGCAGTGAAGACCCCTTCTCTAGGGCGGGACTACACACAGATACGCAGTATTTT.

This chain uses TRBV28 with TRBJ2-4, with 10 bases lining up with TRBD2. CDR1 is MDHEN, CDR2 SYDVKM, per germline. The length of the CDR3 is 17 residues. V dropped 3 bases and J dropped 3; count of bases not matched to a gene: 8. The CDR3 coding sequence is TGTGCCAGCAGTTTTGCTAGCGGGAGAGGAGGCAAAAACATTCAGTACTTC. Protein: CASSFASGRGGKNIQYF.